The 6 T cell receptor beta chains below were found in one sample sequenced in a study of PD-1 blockade in classical Hodgkin lymphoma. Relapses following autologous stem cell transplantation were seen in all patients, with brentuximab vedotin exposure varying. CD4+ T cells were purified from thawed PBMCs by negative selection. The assay was immunoSEQ multiplex PCR, and TCRdb's table has in-frame clones only and misses some. The table has approximately 25,000 clones, 70% to 80% seen once. The sequenced sample was CD4+ T cells from blood, obtained at baseline. These receptors came from a human donor with classical Hodgkin lymphoma.

This clone occurred once. The gene calls are TRBV7-2 and TRBJ1-5; TRBD1 aligns across 8 bases. From germline, CDR1 is SGHTA and CDR2 FQGNSA. The ends lost 4 bases at V and 5 bases at J; junction bases unmatched: 10. The CDR3 spans 16 residues. CDR3 region: CASSSQGALAHQPQHF. The CDR3, as DNA: TGTGCCAGCAGCTCCCAGGGGGCCCTTGCACATCAGCCCCAGCATTTT. Full variable domain (rest looked up from reference TRBV7-2 and TRBJ1-5): GAGVSQSPSNKVTEKGKDVELRCDPISGHTALYWYRQSLGQGLEFLIYFQGNSAPDKSGLPSDRFSAERTGGSVSTLTIQRTQQEDSAVYLCASSSQGALAHQPQHFGDGTRLSIL.

The chain employs TRBV7-3 and TRBJ1-2; D might be TRBD1 (6 bases). CDR1 is SGHTA and CDR2 is FQGTGA in the germline V gene. V was clipped by 10 bases and J by 2 bases, with 11 bases between them. CDR3 size: 12 residues. CDR3 amino acids: CATGTPNYGYTF. The DNA of the CDR3 is TGTGCCACAGGGACACCCAACTATGGCTACACCTTC.

The chain recombines TRBV7-9 with TRBJ2-3; 11 bases align to TRBD2. This CDR3 region has 14 residues. V lost 4 bases, J lost 5 bases, and 2 bases stayed unmatched. The germline CDR1 and CDR2 sequences are SEHNR and FQNEAQ (reference sequence). Written as DNA, the CDR3 is TGTGCCAGCAGCTCCGGGACTAGCGGAGATACGCAGTATTTT. Its translation is CASSSGTSGDTQYF.

This chain's CDR3 is CAWSGDRGNARQYF. The CDR3 DNA reads as TGTGCCTGGAGTGGGGACAGGGGGAATGCTAGGCAGTACTTC. The chain carries TRBV30 and TRBJ2-7; TRBD1 aligns across 11 bases. The V segment lost 1 base and the J segment 9 bases; nucleotides outside the gene matches: 8. Germline V gene lookup returns CDR1 GTSNPN and CDR2 SVGIG (reference sequence). The CDR3 runs to 14 residues.

This sequence joins TRBV10-3 and TRBJ2-1, with D tentatively TRBD1 or TRBD2 (6 bases each). The germline gives CDR1 ENHRY, CDR2 SYGVKD. This CDR3 is 17 amino acids long. V was trimmed by 3 bases and J by 0 bases, leaving 15 bases between them. CDR3 sequence (DNA): TGTGCCATCAGTGATTACGGGGGCCTTTACTCCTACAATGAGCAGTTCTTC. It specifies CAISDYGGLYSYNEQFF.

Regarding this clone: An end of the junction does not agree with germline; a read error may underlie this. This chain connects TRBV2 to TRBJ2-4; 15 positions match TRBD2. The germline CDR1 and CDR2 sequences are SNHLY and FYNNEI. The CDR3 totals 14 residues. CDR3 protein: CASSITGLAGGGDF. Written as DNA, the CDR3 is TGTGCCAGCAGTATTACGGGACTAGCGGGGGGCGGGGACTTC.